These 2 T cell receptor beta chains share one sample of origin, sequenced in a study of shared clonotypes between healthy human individuals. TCRdb's table, derived via immunoSEQ multiplex PCR, lists solely in-frame clones and lacks some. This table has around 500,000 clones, 70% to 80% appearing once. Sequenced sample: PBMCs. These receptors came from a woman in her thirties or forties in good health. Some clones in this sample may be carry-over from other donors' samples.

The chain carries TRBV27 and TRBJ2-7; D is perhaps TRBD2 (6 bases). The CDR3 has 14 residues. Germline assignment: CDR1 MNHEY and CDR2 SMNVEV (reference sequence). Trimming left V 3 bases short and J 0 bases short, with 9 bases between. CDR3 nucleotide sequence: TGTGCCAGCAGTTTTCACGGGGGCTCCTACGAGCAGTACTTC. This encodes CASSFHGGSYEQYF.

The J gene is TRBJ1-5, the V gene TRBV19; tentative D call: TRBD1 (6 bases). The CDR3 loop spans 14 amino acids. Germline V CDR1 and CDR2: LNHDA, SQIVND (reference sequence). Between the trimmed V and J ends, which lost 1 base and 4 bases, there was a span of 8 bases. CDR3 region: CASSIAGANQPQHF. The CDR3 DNA is TGTGCCAGTAGTATAGCGGGGGCTAATCAGCCCCAGCATTTT.